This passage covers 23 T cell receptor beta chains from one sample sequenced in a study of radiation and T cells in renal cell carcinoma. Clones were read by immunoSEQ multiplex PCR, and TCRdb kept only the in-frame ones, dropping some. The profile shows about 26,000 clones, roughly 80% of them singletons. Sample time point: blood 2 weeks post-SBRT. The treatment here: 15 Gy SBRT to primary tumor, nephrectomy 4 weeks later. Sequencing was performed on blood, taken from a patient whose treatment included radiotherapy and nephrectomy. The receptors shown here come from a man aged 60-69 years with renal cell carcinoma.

The chain's CDR3 is CASTSGGSTDTQYF. CDR3 sequence (DNA): TGTGCCAGCACCTCCGGGGGTAGCACAGATACGCAGTATTTT. The chain joins TRBV11-3 to TRBJ2-3; the D gene is possibly TRBD2 (6 bases). Trimming stripped 7 bases from V and 0 bases from J, with 11 bases between. Germline values: CDR1 SGHNT, CDR2 YENEEA. This CDR3 is 14 amino acids long.

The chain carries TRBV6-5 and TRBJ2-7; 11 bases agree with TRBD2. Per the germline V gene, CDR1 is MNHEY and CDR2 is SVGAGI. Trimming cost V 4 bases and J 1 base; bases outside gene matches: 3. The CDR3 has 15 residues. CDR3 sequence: CASSSWTSGSYEQYF. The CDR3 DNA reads TGTGCCAGCAGTTCTTGGACTAGCGGGTCCTACGAGCAGTACTTC.

The CDR3 bases are TGTGCCAGTAGCTCAAAGATGACAGGGGCCTCCTCTGGGGCCAACGTCCTGACTTTC. It translates to CASSSKMTGASSGANVLTF. The chain joins TRBV19 to TRBJ2-6, with 8 bases fitting TRBD1. Germline CDR1 LNHDA, CDR2 SQIVND (reference sequence). V lost 6 bases, J lost 0 bases, and 13 bases stayed unmatched. This CDR3 contains 19 residues.

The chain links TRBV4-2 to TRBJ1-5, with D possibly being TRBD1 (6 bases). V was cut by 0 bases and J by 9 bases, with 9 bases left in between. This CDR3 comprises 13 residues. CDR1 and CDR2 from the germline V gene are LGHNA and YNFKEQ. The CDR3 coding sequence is TGTGCCAGCAGCCAAGATACCAGGGGGCCCCAGCATTTT. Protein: CASSQDTRGPQHF.

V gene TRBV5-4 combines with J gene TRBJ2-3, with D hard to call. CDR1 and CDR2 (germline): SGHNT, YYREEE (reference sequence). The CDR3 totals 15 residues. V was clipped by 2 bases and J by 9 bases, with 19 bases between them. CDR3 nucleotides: TGTGCCAGCAGCTTTTCCGTTTCGGCGCCTGAGACGCAGTATTTT. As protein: CASSFSVSAPETQYF.

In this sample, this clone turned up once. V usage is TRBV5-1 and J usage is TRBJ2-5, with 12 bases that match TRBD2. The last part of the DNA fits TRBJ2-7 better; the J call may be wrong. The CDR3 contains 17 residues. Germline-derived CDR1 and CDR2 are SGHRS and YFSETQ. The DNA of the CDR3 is TGCGCCAGCAGCACGAGCCCTTGGACTAGCGGGACCGCCGAGCAGTACTTC. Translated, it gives CASSTSPWTSGTAEQYF.

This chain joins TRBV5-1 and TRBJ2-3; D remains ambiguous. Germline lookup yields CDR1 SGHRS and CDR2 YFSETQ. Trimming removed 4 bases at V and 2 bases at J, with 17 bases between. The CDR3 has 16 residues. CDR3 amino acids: CASSPRGRISTDTQYF. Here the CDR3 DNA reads TGCGCCAGCAGCCCCCGAGGTCGGATATCCACAGATACGCAGTATTTT.

CDR3 residues: CASSHLCLYF. CDR3 nucleotides: TGTGCCAGCAGCCACCTCTGTCTATACTTC. The chain joins TRBV13 to TRBJ2-5; no clear D. Trimming took off 5 bases at V and 14 bases at J, with 12 bases between the two ends. This CDR3 has 10 residues. Looked up from germline, CDR1 is PRHDT and CDR2 is FYEKMQ (reference sequence). Supplemented by reference TRBV13 and TRBJ2-5, the full variable domain reads AAGVIQSPRHLIKEKRETATLKCYPIPRHDTVYWYQQGPGQDPQFLISFYEKMQSDKGSIPDRFSAQQFSDYHSELNMSSLELGDSALYFCASSHLCLYFGPGTRLLVL.

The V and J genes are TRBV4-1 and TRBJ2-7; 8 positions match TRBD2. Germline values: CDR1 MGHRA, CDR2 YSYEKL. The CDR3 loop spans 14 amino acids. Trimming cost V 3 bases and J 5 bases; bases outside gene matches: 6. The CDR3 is CASSQGLGVDEQYF. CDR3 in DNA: TGCGCCAGCAGCCAGGGACTAGGAGTCGACGAGCAGTACTTC.

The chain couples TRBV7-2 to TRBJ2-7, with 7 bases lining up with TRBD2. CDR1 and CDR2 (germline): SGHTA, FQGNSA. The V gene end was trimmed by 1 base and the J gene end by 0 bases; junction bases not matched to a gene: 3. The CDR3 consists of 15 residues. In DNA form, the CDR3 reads TGTGCCAGCAGCTTAGGTCCGGGGGGCTCCTACGAGCAGTACTTC. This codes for CASSLGPGGSYEQYF.

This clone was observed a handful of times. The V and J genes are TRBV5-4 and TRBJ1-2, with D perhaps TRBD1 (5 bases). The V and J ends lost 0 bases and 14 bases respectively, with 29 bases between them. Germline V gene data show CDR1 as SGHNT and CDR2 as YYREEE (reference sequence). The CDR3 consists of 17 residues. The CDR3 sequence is CASSLGGTFSPTMAETF. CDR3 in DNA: TGTGCCAGCAGCTTGGGAGGGACTTTCTCCCCTACCATGGCGGAAACCTTC.

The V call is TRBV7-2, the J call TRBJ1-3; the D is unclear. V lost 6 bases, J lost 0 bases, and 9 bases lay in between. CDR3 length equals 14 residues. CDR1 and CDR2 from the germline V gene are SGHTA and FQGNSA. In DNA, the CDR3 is TGTGCCAGCAGGGAGGGCACCTCTGGAAACACCATATATTTT. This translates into CASREGTSGNTIYF.

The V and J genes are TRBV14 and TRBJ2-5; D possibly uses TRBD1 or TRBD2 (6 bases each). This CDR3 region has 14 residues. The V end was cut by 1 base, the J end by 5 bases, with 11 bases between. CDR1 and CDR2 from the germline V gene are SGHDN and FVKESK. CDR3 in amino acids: CASSQAWGAETQYF. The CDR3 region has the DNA TGTGCCAGCAGCCAAGCGTGGGGGGCGGAGACCCAGTACTTC.

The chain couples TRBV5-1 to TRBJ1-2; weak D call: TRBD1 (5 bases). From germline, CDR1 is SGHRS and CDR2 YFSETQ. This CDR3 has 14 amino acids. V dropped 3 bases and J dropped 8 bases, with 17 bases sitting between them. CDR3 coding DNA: TGCGCCAGCAGCTATCGGGGAGGGGAGCGCGGCTACACCTTC. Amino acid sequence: CASSYRGGERGYTF.

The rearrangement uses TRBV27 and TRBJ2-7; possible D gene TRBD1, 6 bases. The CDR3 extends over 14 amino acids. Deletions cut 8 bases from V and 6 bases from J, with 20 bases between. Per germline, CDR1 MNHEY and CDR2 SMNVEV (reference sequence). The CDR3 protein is CASRPLGRGIEQYF. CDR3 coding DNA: TGTGCCAGCCGGCCCCTGGGTAGGGGGATCGAGCAGTACTTC.

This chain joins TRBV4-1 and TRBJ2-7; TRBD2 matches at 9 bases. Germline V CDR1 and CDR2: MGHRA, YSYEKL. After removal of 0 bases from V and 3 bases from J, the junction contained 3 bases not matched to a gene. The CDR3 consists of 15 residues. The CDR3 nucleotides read TGCGCCAGCAGCCAAGAGGGGACTAGCATCTACGAGCAGTACTTC. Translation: CASSQEGTSIYEQYF.

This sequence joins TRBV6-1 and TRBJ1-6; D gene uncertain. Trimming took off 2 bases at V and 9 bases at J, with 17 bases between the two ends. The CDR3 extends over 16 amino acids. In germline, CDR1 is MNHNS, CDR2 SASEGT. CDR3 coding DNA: TGTGCCAGCAGTGAAATATTGACCCGGGATGGTTCACCCCTCCACTTT. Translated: CASSEILTRDGSPLHF.

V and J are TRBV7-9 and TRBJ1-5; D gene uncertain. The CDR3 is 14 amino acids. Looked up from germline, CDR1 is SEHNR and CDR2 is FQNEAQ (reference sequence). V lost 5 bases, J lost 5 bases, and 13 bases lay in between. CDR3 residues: CASSPPGPYQPQHF. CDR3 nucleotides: TGTGCCAGCAGCCCCCCCGGACCCTATCAGCCCCAGCATTTT. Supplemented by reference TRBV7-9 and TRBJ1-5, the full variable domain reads DTGVSQNPRHKITKRGQNVTFRCDPISEHNRLYWYRQTLGQGPEFLTYFQNEAQLEKSRLLSDRFSAERPKGSFSTLEIQRTEQGDSAMYLCASSPPGPYQPQHFGDGTRLSIL.

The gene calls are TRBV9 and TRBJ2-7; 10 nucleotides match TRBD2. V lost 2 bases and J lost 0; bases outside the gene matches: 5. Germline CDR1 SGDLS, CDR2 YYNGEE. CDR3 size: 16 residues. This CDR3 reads CASSVLAGASSYEQYF. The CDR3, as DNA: TGTGCCAGCAGCGTTCTAGCGGGAGCCAGCTCCTACGAGCAGTACTTC.

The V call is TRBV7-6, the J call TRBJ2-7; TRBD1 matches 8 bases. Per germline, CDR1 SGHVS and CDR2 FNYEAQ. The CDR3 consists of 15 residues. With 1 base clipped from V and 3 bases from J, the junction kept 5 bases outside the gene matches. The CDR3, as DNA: TGTGCCAGCAGCTTAGACCGGGACAGGTTCTACGAGCAGTACTTC. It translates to CASSLDRDRFYEQYF.

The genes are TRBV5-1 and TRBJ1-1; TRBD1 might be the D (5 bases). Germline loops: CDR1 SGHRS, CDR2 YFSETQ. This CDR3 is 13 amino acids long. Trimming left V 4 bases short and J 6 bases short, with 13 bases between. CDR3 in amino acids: CASSHGTLAEAFF. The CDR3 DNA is TGCGCCAGCAGCCATGGGACGCTTGCTGAAGCTTTCTTT.

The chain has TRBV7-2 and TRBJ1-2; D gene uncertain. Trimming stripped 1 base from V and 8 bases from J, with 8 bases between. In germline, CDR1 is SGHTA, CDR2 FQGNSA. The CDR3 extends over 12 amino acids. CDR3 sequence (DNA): TGTGCCAGCAGCTTAGAGGTCTGGGGCTACACCTTC. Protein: CASSLEVWGYTF.

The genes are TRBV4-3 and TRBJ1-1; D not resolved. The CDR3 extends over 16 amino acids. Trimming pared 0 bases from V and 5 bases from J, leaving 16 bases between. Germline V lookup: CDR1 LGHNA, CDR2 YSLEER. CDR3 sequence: CASSQDLSRVGTEAFF. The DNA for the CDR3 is TGCGCCAGCAGCCAAGATCTATCGAGGGTAGGGACTGAAGCTTTCTTT.